The 11 T cell receptor beta chains below come from one sample, sequenced in a study of control samples from healthy donors and cancer patients. The data were produced by immunoSEQ multiplex PCR, yet TCRdb's version contains in-frame clones alone and is incomplete. The table includes approximately 65,000 clones, around 92% detected once. The sequencing sample was made of PBMCs. These receptors came from a man in his fifties or sixties with lung cancer.

This clone occurred a few times. This sequence joins TRBV27 and TRBJ2-3, with D perhaps TRBD2 (5 bases). Germline-derived CDR1 and CDR2 are MNHEY and SMNVEV (reference sequence). The CDR3 runs 18 residues. V was clipped by 0 bases and J by 0 bases, with 16 bases between them. CDR3: CASSLSPQGLSSTDTQYF. Here the CDR3 DNA reads TGTGCCAGCAGTTTATCTCCTCAAGGACTCTCTAGCACAGATACGCAGTATTTT.

This clone was counted a few times. The V call is TRBV7-3, the J call TRBJ2-7, with a tentative D call TRBD2 (6 bases). From germline, CDR1 is SGHTA and CDR2 FQGTGA. The CDR3 runs to 15 residues. Trimming took off 3 bases at V and 2 bases at J, with 14 bases between the two ends. The CDR3 DNA reads TGTGCCAGCAGCTTTATGGCGGGGCAAACCTACGAGCAGTACTTC. It encodes CASSFMAGQTYEQYF.

The chain combines TRBV2 with TRBJ1-1; D perhaps matches TRBD1 (5 bases). The CDR3 has 14 residues. Germline values: CDR1 SNHLY, CDR2 FYNNEI. The V and J ends lost 11 bases and 1 base respectively, with 17 bases between them. The CDR3 protein is CARQWGVGNTEAFF. CDR3 in DNA: TGTGCCCGCCAATGGGGCGTGGGGAACACTGAAGCTTTCTTT.

This rearrangement joins TRBV18 to TRBJ2-2; 8 nucleotides match TRBD1. V was pared by 3 bases and J by 5 bases, with 5 bases of the junction left unmatched. The CDR3 totals 15 residues. Germline loops: CDR1 KGHSH, CDR2 LQKENI. CDR3: CASSPGQALTGELFF. CDR3 bases: TGTGCCAGCTCACCGGGACAGGCCCTGACCGGGGAGCTGTTTTTT.

The gene calls are TRBV7-9 and TRBJ1-4; D ambiguous. CDR3 length: 15 amino acids. Trimming took 5 bases from V and 6 from J, leaving 16 bases between them. The germline V gene encodes CDR1 SEHNR and CDR2 FQNEAQ (reference sequence). The CDR3 nucleotides read TGTGCCAGCAGCGGTAGAGCGGGAATTGATGAAAAACTGTTTTTT. Its protein product is CASSGRAGIDEKLFF.

This chain connects TRBV5-1 to TRBJ1-6; D perhaps matches TRBD1 (5 bases). Between the trimmed V and J ends, which lost 0 bases and 0 bases, there was a span of 13 bases. Per germline, CDR1 SGHRS and CDR2 YFSETQ. This CDR3 has 18 amino acids. The DNA of the CDR3 is TGCGCCAGCAGCTTGGCCCCAACAGGAGCCTCCTATAATTCACCCCTCCACTTT. The encoded protein is CASSLAPTGASYNSPLHF. Full variable domain (rest looked up from reference TRBV5-1 and TRBJ1-6): KAGVTQTPRYLIKTRGQQVTLSCSPISGHRSVSWYQQTPGQGLQFLFEYFSETQRNKGNFPGRFSGRQFSNSRSEMNVSTLELGDSALYLCASSLAPTGASYNSPLHFGNGTRLTVT.

The J gene is TRBJ2-5, the V gene TRBV12-3 or TRBV12-4, with D unclear. There are 12 residues in the CDR3. Trimming cost V 5 bases and J 4 bases, with 8 bases left between them. CDR3 region: CASSGRRETQYF. CDR3 DNA sequence: TGTGCCAGCAGTGGACGGAGAGAGACCCAGTACTTC.

The chain joins TRBV24-1 to TRBJ2-3, with 9 bases matching TRBD2. Germline lookup yields CDR1 KGHDR and CDR2 SFDVKD. V was pared by 7 bases and J by 0 bases, with 10 bases of the junction left unmatched. The CDR3 runs to 17 residues. CDR3: CATSPASGIYSTDTQYF. DNA of the CDR3: TGTGCCACCAGCCCGGCTAGCGGGATCTATAGCACAGATACGCAGTATTTT.

The rearrangement joins TRBV27 to TRBJ1-2, with TRBD1 matching 7 bases. The CDR3 contains 13 residues. Germline CDR1 MNHEY, CDR2 SMNVEV (reference sequence). The V segment lost 0 bases and the J segment 10 bases; nucleotides outside the gene matches: 5. The CDR3 sequence is CASSLSQGDDYTF. The CDR3 DNA is TGTGCCAGCAGTTTATCTCAGGGGGATGACTACACCTTC.

This rearrangement joins TRBV5-1 to TRBJ2-5; D ambiguous. The V gene's germline CDR1 is SGHRS and CDR2 YFSETQ. V was clipped by 1 base and J by 2 bases, with 6 bases between them. The CDR3 sequence is 13 residues long. CDR3 amino acids: CASSLFEQETQYF. In DNA form, the CDR3 reads TGCGCCAGCAGCTTGTTCGAGCAAGAGACCCAGTACTTC.

The chain uses TRBV5-4 and TRBJ2-5; D remains ambiguous. The CDR3 loop spans 13 amino acids. Deletions cut 0 bases from V and 5 bases from J, with 8 bases between. Germline CDR1 reads SGHNT; CDR2 reads YYREEE (reference sequence). The CDR3 loop is CASSLAGYETQYF. CDR3 nucleotide sequence: TGTGCCAGCAGCTTGGCCGGGTACGAGACCCAGTACTTC.